This T cell receptor (beta chain) appears in the sequencing data of a study of shared clonotypes between healthy human individuals. CD45RO negativity and positive selection for CCR7 defined naive CD8 cells, a population that excluded terminally differentiated effector memory CD45RA+ cells. The trim removed 4 bases at V and 4 bases at J, leaving 5 bases unmatched. The CDR3 runs to 16 residues. Germline V lookup: CDR1 ENHRY, CDR2 SYGVKD. About this clone: Antigen: not known.

Findings and caveats of the study: An effect of sequencing depth on clonotype sharing among donors was expected.

Assay runs were performed at deep level. Repertoires were generated with immunoSEQ multiplex PCR, while TCRdb's copy carries only in-frame clones and drops some. This sample has 2 million or so clones, with approximately 94% found just once. The chain carries TRBV10-3 and TRBJ2-3; TRBD2 aligns across 13 bases. The clonotype comes from a man between 18 and 29 years old in good health. The specimen was naive CD8+ T cells sorted from blood. In DNA, the CDR3 is TGTGCCATCAGTGGAACACTAGCGGGGGGGTCAGATACGCAGTATTTT. It specifies CAISGTLAGGSDTQYF.